This T cell receptor beta chain was profiled in a study of Tregs in tolerant kidney transplant recipients. The CDR3 has 14 amino acids. The V gene lost 2 bases and the J gene lost 10 bases, with 17 bases spanning the gap. From germline, CDR1 is SEHNR and CDR2 FQNEAQ (reference sequence). Only in-frame clones appear in the TCRdb table, and some are missing; sequencing was by immunoSEQ multiplex PCR. There are about 15,000 clones in the sample; around 80% occur only once, and 1.5% to 2% lies in the top ten. This receptor was taken from a human donor who received a combined kidney and bone marrow transplant. The material was Tregs from blood, obtained before the transplant. This chain connects TRBV7-9 to TRBJ1-2, with D perhaps matching TRBD1 (6 bases). This CDR3 reads CASSLSTDSPVYTF. In nucleotides, the CDR3 is TGTGCCAGCAGCTTAAGCACGGACAGCCCCGTCTACACCTTC.